This entry lists 10 T cell receptor beta chains sequenced from one sample in a study of Ad26.COV2.S vaccination and SARS-CoV-2 variants (dated by TCRdb to the early 2020s). Receptors were amplified or captured by the immunoSEQ multiplex PCR assay. What TCRdb holds here is the immuneACCESS table cut down to in-frame rearrangements. Part of the clones is not present; checked against another copy, under half of the missing clones reflect an unresolved V gene, and the others are unexplained. This sample comprises 300,000 to 350,000 clones, 85% to 90% of them detected only once. The ten most abundant clones make up around 1.9% of the sample. The treatment or condition tag for this specimen amounts to: around 19 received Ad26.COV2.S at low or high dose, single or two shots; several received placebo; per-sample allocation not given. For vaccine and placebo recipients, the sequenced repertoires came from samples collected on day 63 after the first injection.

This material consisted of peripheral blood, taken in a trial of Ad26.COV2.S vaccine versus placebo. The receptor source for this set is a person between 18 and 60 years old who received the Ad26.COV2.S COVID-19 vaccine or a placebo.

Of note for this clone: Other DNA sequences in the same sample also yield this CDR3. This rearrangement joins TRBV9 to TRBJ2-3; D is undetermined. This CDR3 comprises 11 residues. Germline values: CDR1 SGDLS, CDR2 YYNGEE. The germline V and J ends were trimmed by 2 bases and 6 bases, with 4 bases remaining between them. In nucleotides, the CDR3 is TGTGCCAGCAGCGTGGGGGATACGCAGTATTTT. This encodes CASSVGDTQYF.

V and J are TRBV5-4 and TRBJ1-3; D unclear. CDR3 size: 15 residues. Germline CDR1 and CDR2: SGHNT and YYREEE (reference sequence). Between the trimmed V and J ends, which lost 0 bases and 1 base, there was a span of 8 bases. CDR3 coding DNA: TGTGCCAGCAGCTTGGCCTTGGGTTCTGGAAACACCATATATTTT. It specifies CASSLALGSGNTIYF. Together with reference TRBV5-4 and TRBJ1-3, the CDR3 gives the full variable domain: ETGVTQSPTHLIKTRGQQVTLRCSSQSGHNTVSWYQQALGQGPQFIFQYYREEENGRGNFPPRFSGLQFPNYSSELNVNALELDDSALYLCASSLALGSGNTIYFGEGSWLTVV.

The CDR3 sequence is CASSPTSGSLVRQYF. The DNA of the CDR3 is TGTGCCAGCAGCCCCACTAGCGGCAGTTTAGTTAGGCAGTACTTC. The V and J genes are TRBV5-4 and TRBJ2-7; 8 bases map to TRBD2. V lost 4 bases and J lost 9; bases outside the gene matches: 15. CDR1 SGHNT and CDR2 YYREEE come from the germline V gene (reference sequence). This CDR3 comprises 15 residues.

The V gene is TRBV5-1, the J gene TRBJ2-2; D uncertain. The CDR3 runs to 12 residues. Trimming left V 1 base short and J 6 bases short, with 4 bases between. Germline V CDR1 and CDR2: SGHRS, YFSETQ. The CDR3 nucleotides read TGCGCCAGCAGCTTGCGGCCCGGGGAGCTGTTTTTT. This translates into CASSLRPGELFF.

The chain links TRBV2 to TRBJ1-5; a weak D match, TRBD1 (5 bases). The CDR3 contains 17 residues. CDR1 and CDR2 from the germline V gene are SNHLY and FYNNEI. V was shortened by 4 bases and J by 5 bases, with 21 bases between the two germline ends. The CDR3 nucleotides read TGTGCCAGCAGTGTGACGGGTAAAGGTTCCAGGGATCAGCCCCAGCATTTT. Its protein is CASSVTGKGSRDQPQHF.

The V call is TRBV5-1, the J call TRBJ2-3; possibly TRBD2 for D (6 bases). The germline V gene has CDR1 SGHRS and CDR2 YFSETQ. The CDR3 runs 15 residues. The V end was cut by 3 bases, the J end by 1 base, with 12 bases between. The CDR3: CASSWTGTRTDTQYF. The CDR3 DNA reads TGCGCCAGCAGCTGGACCGGGACTCGCACAGATACGCAGTATTTT.

The rearrangement links TRBV5-1 to TRBJ2-2; the match to TRBD2 covers 7 bases. J lost 1 base, V lost 5 bases, and 5 bases had no gene match. CDR1 SGHRS and CDR2 YFSETQ come from the germline V gene. There are 15 residues in the CDR3. The CDR3 DNA sequence: TGCGCCAGCAGTAAGAGCGGGGAGAACACCGGGGAGCTGTTTTTT. This sequence encodes CASSKSGENTGELFF.

This chain joins TRBV6-5 and TRBJ1-2; D is possibly TRBD1 (6 bases). This CDR3 spans 13 amino acids. CDR1 and CDR2 from the germline V gene are MNHEY and SVGAGI. V was shortened by 6 bases and J by 6 bases, with 14 bases between the two germline ends. CDR3 protein: CASSVQGSDGYTF. CDR3 coding DNA: TGTGCCAGCAGCGTACAGGGTTCGGATGGCTACACCTTC.

The chain links TRBV5-1 to TRBJ1-1; a possible D gene is TRBD1 (6 bases). Germline lookup yields CDR1 SGHRS and CDR2 YFSETQ. CDR3 length: 15 residues. Trimming shortened V by 3 bases and J by 3 bases, and 15 bases separated the two germline ends. The CDR3 bases are TGCGCCAGCAGCTACACACAGGGAGTCGACACTGAAGCTTTCTTT. Translating gives CASSYTQGVDTEAFF.

This clone was detected only a few times. The rearrangement uses TRBV20-1 and TRBJ2-1, with a weak D call TRBD2 (6 bases). Germline CDR1 reads DFQATT; CDR2 reads SNEGSKA (reference sequence). V dropped 3 bases and J dropped 6 bases, with 15 bases sitting between them. The CDR3 is made up of 14 amino acids. The CDR3 protein is CSASSPGDFNEQFF. The CDR3 DNA reads TGCAGTGCTAGTTCCCCCGGGGACTTCAATGAGCAGTTCTTC.